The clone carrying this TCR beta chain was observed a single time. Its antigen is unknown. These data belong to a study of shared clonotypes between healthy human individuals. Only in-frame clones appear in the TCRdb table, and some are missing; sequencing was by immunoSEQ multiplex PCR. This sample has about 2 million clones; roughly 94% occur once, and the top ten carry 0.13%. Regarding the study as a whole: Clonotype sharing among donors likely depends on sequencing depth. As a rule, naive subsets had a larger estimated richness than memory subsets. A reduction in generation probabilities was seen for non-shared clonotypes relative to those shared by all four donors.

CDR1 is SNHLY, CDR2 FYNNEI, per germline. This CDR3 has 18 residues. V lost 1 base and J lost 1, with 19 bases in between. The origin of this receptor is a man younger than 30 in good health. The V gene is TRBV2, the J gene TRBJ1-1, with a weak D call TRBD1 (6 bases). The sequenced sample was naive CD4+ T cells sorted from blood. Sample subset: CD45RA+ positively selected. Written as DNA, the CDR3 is TGTGCCAGCAGTGAAGTTTTTCCCCGCGGGACACCGAACACTGAAGCTTTCTTT. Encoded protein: CASSEVFPRGTPNTEAFF.